This T cell receptor beta chain was recovered during a study of identical twins. Findings and caveats of the study: Models, which agreed with sharing between unrelated individuals, nonetheless underestimated the out-of-frame TCR alpha sharing seen in monozygotic twins.

Template switching created a universal primer site, and the cDNA included unique molecular identifiers. Via MiXCR, TCRdb re-called the 5' RACE reads, giving one row per CDR3 protein. The table includes nearly 650,000 distinct CDR3 sequences, 7.1% detected once. The CDR3 spans 13 residues. V gave up 3 bases and J gave up 1 base, with 10 bases separating them. Looked up from germline, CDR1 is DFQATT and CDR2 is SNEGSKA (reference sequence). This clonotype occurred many times. Its antigen is currently unknown. The sample was also reused in another study, on yellow fever vaccine responses in identical twins. As reported in that work: Twins' vaccine T cell response reportedly seemed partly convergent, partly personalized.

The receptor's source is a woman younger than 30 in good health. Material: PBMCs. The chain carries TRBV20-1 and TRBJ2-7, with D possibly TRBD2 on 6 matching bases. CDR3 DNA: TGCAGTGCTAGGCCCGGGAGTTCCTACGAGCAGTACGTC. As protein: CSARPGSSYEQYV.